This T cell receptor beta chain was sequenced for a study of T cell changes during pregnancy in multiple sclerosis. Method: immunoSEQ multiplex PCR; TCRdb's copy keeps in-frame clones and lacks some. The sample holds around 95,000 clones, roughly nine tenths seen once. The CDR3 extends over 15 amino acids. V lost 4 bases and J lost 5, with 15 bases in between. Germline CDR1 SGHNT, CDR2 YYREEE (reference sequence). The clonotype comes from a female donor in good health, enrolled as a control in a pregnancy study. The starting material was peripheral blood, obtained after pregnancy. The chain is built from TRBV5-4 and TRBJ2-2; D not certain. CDR3 residues: CASSPDSRTTGELFF. DNA of the CDR3: TGTGCCAGCAGCCCAGACTCGAGAACGACCGGGGAGCTGTTTTTT.